This T cell receptor (beta chain) was recovered during a study of beta chain features in type 1 diabetes. The overall study: Across all samples, roughly 99 million sorted cells were examined. Findings of the study overall: A moderate, significant TCRB CDR3 shortening appeared in type 1 diabetes across four CD4+ subsets. Possible PCR preference for shorter templates applied equally to patients and controls.

With regard to this clone: Antigen: not known.

The whole isolated RNA underwent reverse transcription, so sequencing captured expressed TCRB transcripts. Profiling relied on immunoSEQ multiplex PCR, and the TCRdb table lists in-frame clones only, not all of them. The profile covers 250,000 to 300,000 clones, with roughly 8% appearing a single time and about 0.93% taken by the ten largest. Sequencing input: central memory CD4+ T cells from blood. The receptor was isolated from a woman under 30 in good health.

The CDR3 sequence is CASSLEAGRTFGYTF. The CDR3 bases are TGTGCCAGCAGCTTGGAAGCAGGGAGGACGTTTGGCTACACCTTC. The chain employs TRBV5-4 and TRBJ1-2, with D perhaps matching TRBD1 (5 bases). This CDR3 is built from 15 residues. Trimming cost V 0 bases and J 7 bases, with 16 bases left between them. In germline, CDR1 is SGHNT, CDR2 YYREEE (reference sequence).